This entry describes one T cell receptor beta chain. Authors' methods: How many nucleated cells were present was estimated from reference gene primer amplification. Profiling relied on immunoSEQ multiplex PCR, and the TCRdb table lists in-frame clones only, not all of them. Clonal size and the V and J genes are those of that table, whereas D and trimming came from the DNA. The sample has 76,000 or so clones, about 90% seen once. The sample is drawn from a study of blood T cell repertoires in COVID-19. Study summary: Samples representing acute and convalescent COVID-19 were sourced from the United States, Italy and Spain. PBMCs, B-cell-depleted T cells, or T cells were the source of the cDNA or gDNA that made up the material.

Trimming stripped 2 bases from V and 7 bases from J, with 18 bases between. CDR1 is SGHKS and CDR2 is YYEKEE in the germline V gene (reference sequence). This CDR3 is 15 amino acids long. This clonotype originated in a human donor in a cohort sampled during active COVID-19. The J gene is TRBJ1-2, the V gene TRBV5-5; D gene uncertain. Sequenced material: peripheral blood. The CDR3 DNA reads as TGTGCCAGCAGCTTACTCTTGGGCGGGGAGAGTGGCTACACCTTC. Translating it yields CASSLLLGGESGYTF.